The present TCR beta chain was sequenced within a study of shared clonotypes between healthy human individuals. Germline CDR1 MNHEY, CDR2 SMNVEV (reference sequence). Losses at the gene ends were 4 bases for V and 9 bases for J; bases not matched to a gene: 17. There are 17 residues in the CDR3. Overall study results and limits: Clonotype sharing levels among donors were expected to vary with sequencing depth.

Assay used: immunoSEQ multiplex PCR; TCRdb lists only in-frame clones, some missing. The table records 2.5 million or so clones, around 90% of them present only once. A remark on this clone: As yet, its antigen is unknown.

Source material: naive CD4+ T cells sorted from blood. Subset here: CD45RA+ positively selected. The rearrangement joins TRBV27 to TRBJ2-3; TRBD2 matches 9 bases. The clonotype was recovered from a man younger than 35 in good health. The chain's CDR3 is CASSSYEAGGPGRTQYF. The DNA for the CDR3 is TGTGCCAGCAGTTCCTACGAGGCGGGGGGGCCGGGGAGGACGCAGTATTTT.